The present T cell receptor (beta chain) was sequenced within a study of cytomegalovirus exposure and HLA in healthy donors (dated by TCRdb to about 2017). General notes on the study: An earlier analysis of some 620 of the donors reported about 300 Gb of sequence data and 117 million unique TCR beta sequences obtained from around 170 million T cells. The study combined high-throughput TCR immunosequencing, statistical association of individual TCRs with disease status, and machine learning to predict cytomegalovirus infection status. The study aimed to test whether cataloging public T cell receptors could reveal signatures of past pathogen exposure. Every discovery cohort repertoire had been produced on one sequencing platform. The T cell repertoires of roughly 660 subjects were profiled by immunosequencing and related to cytomegalovirus serostatus. HLA typing included class I and class II loci at four-digit resolution. The number of typed donors differed by locus: 629-630 for A, B, C, DRB1 and DQB1; 500 to 550 for DQA1; fewer than 610 for DPA1; and 450 to 480 for DPB1. Rather than using new phenotypic data, the later analysis identified candidate immune exposures from TCR beta sequences and from how often those sequences occurred across donors. Roughly five DR-DQ haplotypes were handled as single units for association and clustering because linkage in the cohort was strong. Donor age, sex, ethnicity and CMV serostatus were compiled alongside the repertoire data. In an earlier analysis of about 590 of the donors, high-throughput TCR beta sequencing was used to judge whether each TCR beta V gene segment behaved as functional or pseudogenic. Among about 360 genotyped donors of the cohort, an average of approximately 240,000 unique TCR beta nucleotide sequences were sequenced per donor, roughly 20% of them non-productive. Among the approximately 420 genotyped donors, approximately 76% belonged to the genetic ancestry cluster associated with self-reported Caucasian donors. Genome-wide SNP genotypes for about 65% of the roughly 670 donors were used in a later genetic analysis, which treated that subset as a discovery cohort. A later analysis re-analyzed previously published TCR beta repertoires from 666 donors and added high-resolution HLA genotyping to study TCR occurrence patterns. A separate validation cohort of over 95 different subjects was used in addition to the approximately 610-subject first cohort. An early release covering 500 to 750 HLA-typed donors comprised approximately 300 gigabases of sequencing data and roughly 85 million unique TCR sequences.

Preparation of the library involved the immunoSEQ multiplex PCR assay. For the multiplex PCR, a mixture combining 60 forward primers for TCR Vbeta segments and 13 reverse primers for TCR Jbeta segments was used. The CDR3 region of rearranged TCR beta genes was amplified from genomic DNA with a multiplex PCR assay. On the Illumina HiSeq System, the amplified TCR beta libraries were sequenced as 87-base-pair reads. The study's processing was this. Across the 500 to 700 repertoires, a later analysis counted some 80 million unique TCR beta chains, around 10 million of which were shared by at least two donors. To remove PCR and sequencing errors, raw reads were error-corrected and collapsed into unique sequences using a nearest-neighbor algorithm that merged closely related sequences. V, D and J gene segments were assigned by aligning CDR3 sequences to IMGT reference sequences. Each retained sequence needed at least a six-nucleotide match to both a V gene segment and a J gene segment. Rearrangements were called productive when the CDR3 lacked stop codons and stayed in frame with V and J; all others were non-productive. Following IMGT convention, CDR3 was defined as the stretch from the second conserved V-encoded cysteine up to the conserved J-encoded phenylalanine. Sequences without an unambiguous match to a single V gene segment were excluded from the earlier analysis of approximately 600 of the donors. An earlier analysis of about 600 of the donors called V segments functional above 56.7% productive rearrangements and segregating when the between-donor standard deviation exceeded 5%. A statistical classification framework was built to diagnose cytomegalovirus status from the catalog of TCR beta chain sequences. In a later analysis, V and J genes were assigned by comparing TCR nucleotide sequences against IMGT/GENE-DB human TR gene sequences. The TCRdist pipeline was used in a later analysis to assign CDR3 sequences and most-parsimonious VDJ recombination scenarios. In a later analysis, each TCR beta chain was defined by its CDR3 amino acid sequence together with its V-gene family, and reads lacking a unique V-gene family were excluded. In a later analysis, nearly 600 highly shared, low-generation-probability nucleotide sequences were removed to address suspected cross-contamination and a sequencing artifact. In a later analysis, a clonal expansion index was calculated for each public chain from normalized within-repertoire ranks of inferred template counts. In a later analysis, generation probabilities were computed using a VDJ recombination model fitted to out-of-frame rearrangements, and the results were checked against IGoR. A later analysis scored TCR-TCR, TCR-HLA and TCR-CMV co-occurrence with hypergeometric tests, applying a repertoire-size bias correction to TCR pairs. A later analysis estimated false discovery rates by permuting HLA or CMV assignments 20 times. In a later analysis, co-occurring TCRs were grouped using DBSCAN, with TCRdist sequence similarity added in when clustering inside HLA-allele-positive subsets. For co-occurrence clustering, repertoires with fewer than 30,000 or more than 120,000 public chains were excluded, along with 4 to 6 repertoires with anomalous nucleotide sharing. Sourced from immuneACCESS, this table was stored by TCRdb with only in-frame sequences that have V and J called. A share of the clones is absent; for the studies checked, an unresolved V gene accounts for under half, and the remainder has no known explanation. The DNA gave D and trimming, while V, J and clone size come from that table. The sample contains 150,000 to 200,000 clones, about 81% of them found a single time. 2.5% to 3% of the sample is held by the ten biggest clonotypes.

As regards this clone: What this receptor recognizes is not known. Base quality data are lacking; no much larger clone is found one base away.

V is clipped by 1 base and J by 6 bases, and the sequence between their germline boundaries is 12 bases long. The CDR3 covers 15 residues, taking in both the cysteine and the phenylalanine. Only the CDR3 DNA is retained, 45 bases long and in frame from the first base. CDR1 SGHAT and CDR2 FQNNGV were looked up in the germline V gene. The cohort was made up of 666 healthy bone marrow donors. Cohort members were all nominally healthy when sampled, although unrecorded immune exposures were likely present. The donor was CMV seropositive and was included in the group of some 290 seropositive cohort members. A peripheral blood sample was provided by each donor, and peripheral blood mononuclear cells were used for TCR beta sequencing. Genomic DNA was extracted from the blood cell samples with the Qiagen DNeasy Blood Extraction Kit. The investigation overall reported the following: An earlier analysis of several hundred of the donors showed that most TCR beta V segments appeared in productive rearrangements either about 90% or about 30% of the time, which broadly matched IMGT annotations. Because the 87-base-pair reads could not distinguish some IMGT-functional V segments, including TRBV6-2 and TRBV6-3, those segments were excluded. In the study, some 180 TCR beta chains were listed as associated with cytomegalovirus. Correlated functional status among segregating V segments might reflect linkage disequilibrium, but an unknown experimental factor could not be ruled out. According to a later analysis, parvovirus B19, influenza, CMV and Epstein-Barr virus appeared linked to several top co-occurrence clusters. When HLA alleles, especially DR and DQ, strongly co-occurred, attributing TCR associations to individual alleles was difficult. The classifier was reported to diagnose cytomegalovirus status with high specificity and sensitivity in both the original and validation cohorts. In a later analysis, some 18,000 TCR beta sequences were associated with specific HLA alleles at a false discovery rate of 0.05. The only immune exposure information available for the cohort was CMV serostatus. A group of highly shared sequence variants was considered likely to be a technical artifact of the sequencing pipeline. In a later analysis, HLA-associated TCR beta chains were found to be more clonally expanded and to have lower generation probabilities than equally common non-associated chains. The authors suggested that the approach could potentially be generalized to other disease states and immunological phenotypes. The earlier analysis of about 600 of the donors excluded some 15 rarely observed V segments, including chromosome 9 orphons, because counts were too low. Across donors, most TCR sequences were observed very rarely, whereas some public TCRs were present in many individuals. In a later analysis, the rate of TCR association differed among HLA loci, with DRB1 alleles having the most associated TCRs and HLA-C alleles having the fewest. In this cohort, only TCR beta chains were sequenced, and detectable features were limited by the absence of alpha or paired-chain data. According to a later genetic analysis, donors in an Asian-associated ancestry cluster had fewer N-insertions in productive TCRs than the roughly 700-donor mean. In vitro tests confirmed that a few of the cytomegalovirus-associated TCR beta chains recognize cytomegalovirus antigens. A further reported finding was that TCR beta sequences accurately predicted the HLA-A and HLA-B alleles for most subjects in the first cohort. In a later analysis, most CMV-associated TCR beta chains were found to appear HLA-restricted, with HLA associations seemingly driven largely by CMV exposure. Roughly uniform sequencing depth across donors was assumed in presence/absence analyses, although this assumption may not hold. An association between a missense DCLRE1C variant and V-gene and J-gene trimming of TCR beta chains was found in a later genetic analysis and replicated in an independent cohort. Because HLA typing was unavailable for some donors at each locus, only the typed subset was used in association tests.

The sequence links TRBV11-2 to TRBJ1-4; D gene: possibly TRBD1, on 6 matching bases. The TCR originated in a woman between 50 and 59 years old in good health and CMV-seropositive. The sequencing sample was made of PBMCs. The DNA sequence is as follows: TGTGCCAGCAGCTTAGTCTGGGGGCGCGATGAAAAACTGTTTTTT. It specifies CASSLVWGRDEKLFF. Where the CDR3 stops, the reference TRBV11-2 and TRBJ1-4 genes take over; the full variable domain is EAGVAQSPRYKIIEKRQSVAFWCNPISGHATLYWYQQILGQGPKLLIQFQNNGVVDDSQLPKDRFSAERLKGVDSTLKIQPAKLEDSAVYLCASSLVWGRDEKLFFGSGTQLSVL.